This is a list of T cell receptor beta chains from one sample in a study of tumor-infiltrating lymphocytes in localized non-small cell lung cancer. Data came from immunoSEQ multiplex PCR; TCRdb stores just in-frame clones and leaves some out. The repertoire consists of 11,000 or so clones, with 84% occurring once and the leading ten covering around 7.9%. The specimen sequenced was lung tumor tissue. The receptors were gathered from a human donor with non-small cell lung cancer. CDR3s include the opening cysteine and the closing phenylalanine or tryptophan. D genes are given only for firm matches. Expanded clones get a size class; other rows say once, few or many, or leave the size out.

TGTGCCACCACGGACAGGTTAACTCCCAACTATGGCTACACCTTC,CATTDRLTPNYGYTF,TRBD1,-,TRBV10-3,TRBJ1-2
TGTGCCAGTAGGTGGCCGGGACAGTCAAACTATGGCTACACCTTC,CASRWPGQSNYGYTF,TRBD1,-,TRBV19,TRBJ1-2
TGCGCCAGCAGCTCGACTAGCGGGGGACCCTACGAGCAGTACTTC,CASSSTSGGPYEQYF,TRBD2,-,TRBV4-1,TRBJ2-7
TGTGCCAGCAGTAAGGGGGGAGGACAGGGGGCTCTAATGGAGACCCAGTACTTC,CASSKGGGQGALMETQYF,TRBD1,once,TRBV5-4,TRBJ2-5
TGTGCCAGCAGTGGCAGGGACAGGGGCACAGATACGCAGTATTTT,CASSGRDRGTDTQYF,TRBD1,once,TRBV2,TRBJ2-3
TGTGCCAGCAGCTCGTCCCTGGGACAGGGGTTTTATGAGCAGTACTTC,CASSSSLGQGFYEQYF,TRBD1,-,TRBV5-4,TRBJ2-7
TGTGCCAGCAGCCAATCGGAGGGAGGGCACGAGCAGTACTTC,CASSQSEGGHEQYF,TRBD2,-,TRBV6-5,TRBJ2-7
TGTGCCAGCAGTGGACAGGTTGGGGAAAAACTGTTTTTT,CASSGQVGEKLFF,-,-,TRBV2,TRBJ1-4
TGTGCCAGCAGCGCAGGGGGCTTCGAGCAGTACTTC,CASSAGGFEQYF,TRBD1,-,TRBV6-5,TRBJ2-7
TGTGCCAGCAGCTTATATAGCGGGATTCCCGAGCAGTACTTC,CASSLYSGIPEQYF,TRBD2,-,TRBV5-4,TRBJ2-7
TGTGCCAGCAGGGAAGGGACAGGGGGCGGTCAGCCCCAGCATTTT,CASREGTGGGQPQHF,TRBD1,-,TRBV2,TRBJ1-5
TGTGCCAGCAGTGTACCACAGGACTTGAACACTGAAGCTTTCTTT,CASSVPQDLNTEAFF,-,-,TRBV27,TRBJ1-1
TGTGCCAGTAGAACCGGTGACACTGAAGCTTTCTTT,CASRTGDTEAFF,-,-,TRBV19,TRBJ1-1
TGTGCCAGCAGAATTACTAGCGGGGGAGATACGCAGTATTTT,CASRITSGGDTQYF,TRBD2,-,TRBV6-6,TRBJ2-3
TGTGCCAGCAGCTTAGGGGGGACTAAGAACAATGAGCAGTTCTTC,CASSLGGTKNNEQFF,TRBD2,-,TRBV7-9,TRBJ2-1
TGTGCCAGCAGCTTAGAGGAGGGGTACGAGCAGTACTTC,CASSLEEGYEQYF,-,-,TRBV7-2,TRBJ2-7
TGCGCCAGCAGCTTGGCGGGCTTTAGCTCTGGAAACACCATATATTTT,CASSLAGFSSGNTIYF,-,-,TRBV5-1,TRBJ1-3
TGTGCCAGCAGTAGGGACAGGGGCAGTAGTAGTGAAAAACTGTTTTTT,CASSRDRGSSSEKLFF,TRBD1,few,TRBV6-6,TRBJ1-4
TGCGCCAGCAGCCGGGGACAGGGGGGAAACACCGGGGAGCTGTTTTTT,CASSRGQGGNTGELFF,TRBD1,once,TRBV5-1,TRBJ2-2
TGTGCCACCCTCGGTGGGACCATGAGCACTGAAGCTTTCTTT,CATLGGTMSTEAFF,-,-,TRBV6-1,TRBJ1-1